What follows are 19 T cell receptor beta chains derived from one specimen sequenced in a study of T cells expressing NK-cell markers. TCRdb reprocessed the 5' RACE reads; each CDR3 protein has one entry and no DNA is given. The sample has about 390,000 distinct CDR3 sequences. The sequencing input was blood T cells: a sorted CD56 or NKG2C T cell subset, CD4+ or CD8+ T cells, or bulk PBMC T cells (not recorded which). The receptors derive from a woman aged 45 to 65 in good health.

V gene TRBV6-2 or TRBV6-3 combines with J gene TRBJ2-7; as DNA is missing, the TRBD1 call by TCRdb cannot be tested. CDR1 is MNHEY and CDR2 is SVGEGT in the germline V gene. CDR3 length: 17 residues. CDR3 region: CASSRSVGAGTGTEQYF.

The rearrangement links TRBV5-1 to TRBJ2-3; TCRdb lists TRBD1, though no DNA is available to test this call. CDR1 and CDR2 (germline): SGHRS, YFSETQ. This CDR3 is built from 14 residues. This chain's CDR3 is CASYPGLDTDTQYF.

This sequence joins TRBV27 and TRBJ1-4. This CDR3 region has 13 residues. Germline V gene sequence: CDR1 MNHEY, CDR2 SMNVEV (reference sequence). The CDR3 reads CASSLGGREKLFF.

The rearrangement uses TRBV4-1 and TRBJ2-3. CDR1 and CDR2 from the germline V gene are MGHRA and YSYEKL. The CDR3 is 14 residues long. CDR3 sequence reads: CASSHEGSTDTQYF.

The chain combines TRBV5-1 with TRBJ2-1; lacking DNA, the TRBD2 call made by TCRdb goes unchecked. Germline V lookup: CDR1 SGHRS, CDR2 YFSETQ. This CDR3 has 15 amino acids. The CDR3 reads CASSFLAGPRLEQFF.

V is TRBV7-8 and J is TRBJ2-3. The CDR3 sequence is 18 residues long. Germline lookup yields CDR1 SGHVS and CDR2 FQNEAQ. The CDR3 is CASSLTAFGGSSTDTQYF.

This sequence joins TRBV20-1 and TRBJ1-1. The V gene's germline CDR1 is DFQATT and CDR2 SNEGSKA (reference sequence). CDR3 length equals 14 residues. CDR3: CSASGPADDTEAFF.

The chain is built from TRBV20-1 and TRBJ1-5; TCRdb's assignment of TRBD1 cannot be checked, as there is no DNA. The length of the CDR3 is 14 residues. From germline, CDR1 is DFQATT and CDR2 SNEGSKA (reference sequence). CDR3 in amino acids: CSARASQGGQPQHF.

This chain joins TRBV28 and TRBJ1-4; absent DNA, TCRdb's TRBD1 call cannot be checked. Germline-derived CDR1 and CDR2 are MDHEN and SYDVKM. The CDR3 totals 13 residues. CDR3 sequence: CASSLQGREKLFF. The entire variable domain, with the rest obtained from reference TRBV28 and TRBJ1-4, is as follows: DVKVTQSSRYLVKRTGEKVFLECVQDMDHENMFWYRQDPGLGLRLIYFSYDVKMKEKGDIPEGYSVSREKKERFSLILESASTNQTSMYLCASSLQGREKLFFGSGTQLSVL.

The rearrangement uses TRBV5-1 and TRBJ2-1; TCRdb's D call, TRBD1, is unchecked because there is no DNA. The germline CDR1 and CDR2 sequences are SGHRS and YFSETQ. This CDR3 comprises 12 residues. The CDR3 loop reads CASSLVGAEQFF.

This chain links TRBV10-3 with TRBJ1-4; TCRdb calls TRBD1, which cannot be checked without DNA. This CDR3 is 14 amino acids long. Germline-derived CDR1 and CDR2 are ENHRY and SYGVKD. CDR3 in amino acids: CAAGRGTTNEKLFF.

The V gene is TRBV27, the J gene TRBJ2-2; absent DNA, TCRdb's TRBD2 call cannot be checked. Looked up from germline, CDR1 is MNHEY and CDR2 is SMNVEV (reference sequence). The CDR3 has 14 residues. The CDR3 is CASSYSGLTGELFF.

The gene calls are TRBV6-1 and TRBJ1-2; the TCRdb D gene call, TRBD1, has no DNA to confirm it. CDR1 and CDR2 (germline): MNHNS, SASEGT. This CDR3 comprises 14 residues. The CDR3 loop is CASGLGTGDYGYTF.

The chain employs TRBV4-1 and TRBJ2-7; with no DNA, the TCRdb D assignment of TRBD2 cannot be verified. CDR3 length equals 14 residues. The germline CDR1 and CDR2 sequences are MGHRA and YSYEKL. The CDR3 is CASSGGLVPYGQYF.

The V gene is TRBV29-1, the J gene TRBJ2-1; without DNA, the TCRdb call of TRBD1 cannot be checked. The CDR3 sequence is 12 residues long. Germline lookup yields CDR1 SQVTM and CDR2 ANQGSEA. The CDR3 loop reads CSVGKGAGEQFF.

The rearrangement links TRBV5-6 to TRBJ2-4; TCRdb calls TRBD1, which cannot be checked without DNA. The CDR3 is 14 amino acids. The V gene's germline CDR1 is SGHDT and CDR2 YYEEEE. CDR3 residues: CASSSGGAGDIQYF.

The CDR3: CSGASGLAKNIQYF. The rearrangement uses TRBV29-1 and TRBJ2-4; TCRdb's D call, TRBD2, is unchecked because there is no DNA. The CDR3 totals 14 residues. Germline-derived CDR1 and CDR2 are SQVTM and ANQGSEA.

The chain is built from TRBV12-3 or TRBV12-4 and TRBJ2-3. The CDR3 is 12 amino acids. The chain's CDR3 is CASSLAEIAQYF.

V is TRBV7-9 and J is TRBJ2-1. Germline assignment: CDR1 SEHNR and CDR2 FQNEAQ (reference sequence). The CDR3 spans 11 residues. The CDR3 reads CASSWAGEQFF.